This entry describes one T cell receptor (beta chain). As yet, its antigen is unknown. V was pared by 10 bases and J by 3 bases, with 12 bases between. This CDR3 comprises 13 residues. Germline CDR1 ENHRY, CDR2 SYGVKD. These data are taken from a study of cytomegalovirus exposure and HLA in healthy donors. Study results and limitations: Among TCR beta chains, those listed as cytomegalovirus-associated numbered approximately 150. Segments of the TCR beta V type were, in most cases, productive about 87% or about 30% of the time in an earlier analysis. A later analysis found that most CMV-associated TCR beta chains appeared HLA-restricted.

The study ran its PCR with 60 Vbeta and 13 Jbeta primers. The repertoire was sequenced with immunoSEQ multiplex PCR; TCRdb's copy has only in-frame clones and lacks some. Among 80,000 to 100,000 clones listed, roughly 76% were seen once. The chain is built from TRBV10-3 and TRBJ1-4, with a weak D call TRBD1 (5 bases). This clonotype originated in a female donor in good health and CMV-seronegative. The material sequenced was PBMCs. CDR3 DNA: TGTGCCACCGTACAGGAGCCTAATGAAAAACTGTTTTTT. Its translation is CATVQEPNEKLFF.